This entry describes one TCR beta chain. The sample belongs to a study of cytomegalovirus exposure and HLA in healthy donors. Primers included in the PCR were 60 Vbeta and 13 Jbeta primers. Repertoires were generated with immunoSEQ multiplex PCR, while TCRdb's copy carries only in-frame clones and drops some. This table holds approximately 170,000 clones, over 60% found once. The sequence was collected from a woman aged 50 to 60 in good health and CMV-seronegative. The source material was PBMCs.

The CDR3 reads CASSPSGNTIYF. Here the CDR3 DNA reads TGTGCCAGCAGCCCATCTGGAAACACCATATATTTT. The chain recombines TRBV7-6 with TRBJ1-3; D gene uncertain. From germline, CDR1 is SGHVS and CDR2 FNYEAQ. CDR3 length: 12 amino acids. Trimming pared 5 bases from V and 1 base from J, leaving 3 bases between. Using reference TRBV7-6 and TRBJ1-3 for the parts outside the CDR3, the full variable domain is GAGVSQSPRYKVTKRGQDVALRCDPISGHVSLYWYRQALGQGPEFLTYFNYEAQQDKSGLPNDRFSAERPEGSISTLTIQRTEQRDSAMYRCASSPSGNTIYFGEGSWLTVV.